A single sample is the source of the 14 T cell receptor beta chains below, sequenced in a study of blood T cell repertoires in COVID-19. Data came from immunoSEQ multiplex PCR; TCRdb stores just in-frame clones and leaves some out. Among 210,000 or so clones listed, roughly four fifths were seen once. Sequencing was done on a sample of peripheral blood. Receptors originate from a woman in her 70s with active or convalescent COVID-19.

This clone was recorded once. The genes are TRBV28 and TRBJ2-6; a possible D gene is TRBD1 (6 bases). V dropped 5 bases and J dropped 0 bases, with 8 bases sitting between them. In germline, CDR1 is MDHEN, CDR2 SYDVKM. CDR3 length: 15 amino acids. CDR3 sequence (DNA): TGTGCCAGCAGTGTCAGGGGCTCTGGGGCCAACGTCCTGACTTTC. Translation gives CASSVRGSGANVLTF.

The V gene is TRBV12-3 or TRBV12-4, the J gene TRBJ1-1; D not resolved. The CDR3 contains 11 residues. V shed 6 bases and J shed 2 bases, with 4 bases lying between them. This CDR3 reads CASSQNTEAFF. The CDR3 DNA follows: TGTGCCAGCAGCCAAAACACTGAAGCTTTCTTT.

The chain combines TRBV5-1 with TRBJ2-5; 9 bases line up with TRBD1. With 4 bases clipped from V and 2 bases from J, the junction kept 6 bases outside the gene matches. Germline values: CDR1 SGHRS, CDR2 YFSETQ. The CDR3 spans 15 residues. Here the CDR3 DNA reads TGCGCCAGCAGCCGGGACAGGGTGTCACAAGAGACCCAGTACTTC. It encodes CASSRDRVSQETQYF.

This clone has a single count. The rearrangement joins TRBV20-1 to TRBJ1-2; a weak D match, TRBD1 (5 bases). The ends were cut back, 5 bases at V and 4 bases at J, with 8 bases in the middle. This CDR3 has 11 amino acids. Germline CDR1 is DFQATT and CDR2 is SNEGSKA (reference sequence). CDR3: CSAFQGYGYTF. The CDR3 DNA reads TGCAGTGCTTTCCAGGGCTATGGCTACACCTTC.

The genes are TRBV7-9 and TRBJ2-1; tentative D call: TRBD2 (6 bases). V lost 8 bases and J lost 4, with 18 bases in between. The germline CDR1 and CDR2 sequences are SEHNR and FQNEAQ (reference sequence). The CDR3 runs 15 residues. The CDR3 sequence is CASPMGSGGYNEQFF. CDR3 in DNA: TGTGCCAGCCCAATGGGTAGCGGAGGTTACAATGAGCAGTTCTTC.

The V call is TRBV2, the J call TRBJ2-7; the D is unclear. Germline CDR1 SNHLY, CDR2 FYNNEI. CDR3 length: 11 residues. V was pared by 1 base and J by 7 bases, with 5 bases between. The CDR3 reads CASSEVAEQYF. In DNA form, the CDR3 reads TGTGCCAGCAGTGAAGTAGCTGAGCAGTACTTC.

The chain employs TRBV27 and TRBJ1-2, with D perhaps TRBD1 (6 bases). Trimming removed 2 bases at V and 4 bases at J, with 14 bases between. CDR3 length equals 15 residues. Germline V gene lookup returns CDR1 MNHEY and CDR2 SMNVEV (reference sequence). Written as DNA, the CDR3 is TGTGCCAGCAGTTTAGGGGCAGGGGAGTTCTATGGCTACACCTTC. This translates into CASSLGAGEFYGYTF.

J is TRBJ2-5 and V is TRBV5-1; 8 bases match TRBD1. CDR3 length equals 14 residues. The trim removed 4 bases at V and 5 bases at J, leaving 7 bases unmatched. Germline CDR1 and CDR2: SGHRS and YFSETQ. CDR3 residues: CASSPTTGEETQYF. The CDR3 DNA reads TGCGCCAGCAGCCCAACGACAGGGGAGGAGACCCAGTACTTC.

The chain carries TRBV30 and TRBJ1-1; TRBD1 aligns across 8 bases. From germline, CDR1 is GTSNPN and CDR2 SVGIG (reference sequence). V lost 4 bases to trimming and J lost 7 bases; unmatched junction nucleotides: 8. There are 13 residues in the CDR3. The CDR3 sequence: CAWKIRGPNEAFF. The DNA for the CDR3 is TGTGCCTGGAAAATCAGGGGGCCTAATGAAGCTTTCTTT.

The V call is TRBV5-1, the J call TRBJ1-5; 9 nucleotides line up with TRBD1. From germline, CDR1 is SGHRS and CDR2 YFSETQ. The CDR3 loop spans 17 amino acids. Trimming took 0 bases from V and 2 from J; bases not matched to a gene: 6. CDR3 sequence: CASSLGTGVRGNQPQHF. CDR3 coding DNA: TGCGCCAGCAGCTTGGGGACAGGGGTTAGAGGCAATCAGCCCCAGCATTTT.

The chain employs TRBV7-9 and TRBJ2-3; 8 nucleotides match TRBD1. Per the germline V gene, CDR1 is SEHNR and CDR2 is FQNEAQ (reference sequence). This CDR3 contains 15 residues. V was pared by 8 bases and J by 2 bases, with 9 bases of the junction left unmatched. The DNA of the CDR3 is TGTGCCAGCGGGACCGGACAGGGTTACACAGATACGCAGTATTTT. As protein: CASGTGQGYTDTQYF.

This clone was recorded only once. The gene calls are TRBV5-1 and TRBJ1-4, with 7 bases fitting TRBD1. Germline CDR1 reads SGHRS; CDR2 reads YFSETQ. V shed 3 bases and J 0 bases; nucleotides not matched to a gene: 2. The CDR3 totals 15 residues. CDR3 amino acids: CASSYGTATNEKLFF. The CDR3 region has the DNA TGCGCCAGCAGCTATGGGACAGCAACTAATGAAAAACTGTTTTTT. Using reference TRBV5-1 and TRBJ1-4 for the parts outside the CDR3, the full variable domain is KAGVTQTPRYLIKTRGQQVTLSCSPISGHRSVSWYQQTPGQGLQFLFEYFSETQRNKGNFPGRFSGRQFSNSRSEMNVSTLELGDSALYLCASSYGTATNEKLFFGSGTQLSVL.

The chain couples TRBV10-3 to TRBJ2-7; D perhaps matches TRBD2 (5 bases). Trimming took off 5 bases at V and 5 bases at J, with 7 bases between the two ends. The CDR3 covers 11 residues. The germline CDR1 and CDR2 sequences are ENHRY and SYGVKD. Here the CDR3 reads CAISTGDEQYF. The CDR3 DNA is TGTGCCATCAGTACCGGGGACGAGCAGTACTTC.

This clone showed up just a few times. The rearrangement uses TRBV12-3 or TRBV12-4 and TRBJ2-4, with 9 bases identical to TRBD2. The CDR3 is 13 residues long. V trimming: 5 bases; J trimming: 6 bases; junction bases outside the gene matches: 2. As DNA, the CDR3 is TGTGCCAGCAGTCCAGCGGGAGGAAACATTCAGTACTTC. Protein: CASSPAGGNIQYF.